This T cell receptor (beta chain) was found in a study of blood T cell repertoires in COVID-19. About the research overall: Italy, Spain and the United States were the sources of the convalescent and acute COVID-19 samples. Nucleic acid was either cDNA or gDNA, and it came from T cells, B-cell-depleted T cells, or PBMCs.

CDR1 and CDR2 from the germline V gene are MGHRA and YSYEKL. There are 18 residues in the CDR3. V was pared by 2 bases and J by 7 bases, with 10 bases of the junction left unmatched. Original methodology: Reference gene primer amplification in the assay estimated nucleated cell counts. TCRdb's table, derived via immunoSEQ multiplex PCR, lists solely in-frame clones and lacks some. That table supplies the V and J calls and clone size; D and trimming were determined from the DNA. This repertoire shows about 220,000 clones, more than 75% found once; its top ten account for 1.5% to 2%. Sequencing used peripheral blood. The receptor comes from a middle-aged man with active or convalescent COVID-19. The V and J genes are TRBV4-1 and TRBJ2-1; TRBD2 matches at 14 bases. This CDR3 is CASSQKTGTSGSGNEQFF. In DNA form, the CDR3 reads TGCGCCAGCAGCCAAAAGACCGGGACTAGCGGGAGCGGGAATGAGCAGTTCTTC.